Given below is one T cell receptor (beta chain) in context. Antigen specificity is unknown. This sample is drawn from a study of cytomegalovirus exposure and HLA in healthy donors. CDR1 MNHNS and CDR2 SASEGT come from the germline V gene. The CDR3 is 11 amino acids. V gave up 5 bases and J gave up 6 bases, with 7 bases separating them. The PCR had 60 Vbeta and 13 Jbeta primers. TCRdb's table, derived via immunoSEQ multiplex PCR, lists solely in-frame clones and lacks some. Of about 160,000 clones listed, roughly nine tenths were seen once; the top ten hold 0.7% to 1%. Study-wide results and limits: According to the study, roughly 160 TCR beta chains were cytomegalovirus-associated. In a later analysis, TCR association rates varied by HLA locus: DRB1 most, HLA-C fewest.

The rearrangement uses TRBV6-1 and TRBJ1-1, with TRBD1 as a possible D gene (5 bases). The receptor's source is a woman under 40 in good health and CMV-seronegative. Sequencing was performed on PBMCs. CDR3 amino acids: CASSNRSEAFF. The CDR3, as DNA: TGTGCCAGCAGTAACAGGTCTGAAGCTTTCTTT.